What follows are 16 T cell receptor beta chains derived from one specimen sequenced in a study of early T cells in non-severe SARS-CoV-2 infection. TCRdb recomputed calls from the 5' RACE reads with MiXCR, one row per CDR3 protein. The sample carries 65,000 to 80,000 distinct CDR3 sequences, 13% recorded once. Sequencing was done on a sample of whole blood. The receptors come from an adult who was a healthcare worker with PCR-confirmed SARS-CoV-2 infection or an uninfected control (not recorded which).

This clonotype was found a few times. V usage is TRBV12-3 or TRBV12-4 and J usage is TRBJ1-6; D not resolved. Trimming left V 6 bases short and J 4 bases short, with 10 bases between. The CDR3 spans 14 residues. The CDR3 loop reads CASRPGGYNSPLHF. DNA for the CDR3: TGTGCCAGCAGGCCGGGCGGGTATAATTCACCCCTCCACTTT.

A few counts support this clonotype. The CDR3: CASSLERGRGDTQYF. The CDR3 bases are TGTGCCAGCAGCCTGGAGCGGGGCCGGGGAGATACGCAGTATTTT. The V and J genes are TRBV2 and TRBJ2-3, with 7 nucleotides matching TRBD2. The CDR3 length is 15 residues. Trimming removed 6 bases from V and 5 bases from J; junction bases left unmatched: 11. CDR1 and CDR2 (germline): SNHLY, FYNNEI.

The genes are TRBV29-1 and TRBJ2-5, with 7 nucleotides matching TRBD1. The junction had 8 bases not matched to a gene; V was cut back by 8 bases and J by 5 bases. Looked up from germline, CDR1 is SQVTM and CDR2 is ANQGSEA. CDR3 length: 12 amino acids. The CDR3 region is CSTRQGGETQYF. CDR3 coding DNA: TGCAGCACCCGACAGGGCGGGGAGACCCAGTACTTC.

In its sample, this clonotype was seen many times. The chain joins TRBV2 to TRBJ2-7, with D uncertain. The CDR3 is 12 amino acids. Trimming took off 6 bases at V and 3 bases at J, with 9 bases between the two ends. Looked up from germline, CDR1 is SNHLY and CDR2 is FYNNEI. The CDR3 DNA reads as TGTGCCAGCAGCAAGGAGAACTACGAGCAGTACTTC. This gives the protein CASSKENYEQYF.

A few counts support this clonotype. The gene calls are TRBV11-1 and TRBJ2-7, with D possibly being TRBD2 (7 bases). CDR3 length: 16 residues. V dropped 5 bases and J dropped 4 bases, with 21 bases sitting between them. Germline CDR1 reads SGHAT; CDR2 reads FQDESV (reference sequence). CDR3: CASSRRGGAKEYEQYF. CDR3 nucleotides: TGTGCCAGCAGCCGGAGAGGGGGGGCGAAGGAGTACGAGCAGTACTTC.

This clonotype has more than one count but fewer than ten. The rearrangement links TRBV2 to TRBJ1-6, with D tentatively TRBD1 (5 bases). Germline-derived CDR1 and CDR2 are SNHLY and FYNNEI. This CDR3 has 13 amino acids. V was shortened by 6 bases and J by 7 bases, with 10 bases between the two germline ends. The CDR3 is CASSRDLNSPLHF. DNA for the CDR3: TGTGCCAGCAGCAGGGACTTAAATTCACCCCTCCACTTT. Complete variable domain (other parts from reference TRBV2 and TRBJ1-6): EPEVTQTPSHQVTQMGQEVILRCVPISNHLYFYWYRQILGQKVEFLVSFYNNEISEKSEIFDDQFSVERPDGSNFTLKIRSTKLEDSAMYFCASSRDLNSPLHFGNGTRLTVT.

This chain connects TRBV18 to TRBJ1-6; 9 bases match TRBD1. The V and J ends lost 3 bases and 7 bases, in that order; junction bases with no gene match: 4. The CDR3 spans 15 residues. The germline V gene encodes CDR1 KGHSH and CDR2 LQKENI. The CDR3 loop is CASSPGTGTNSPLHF. DNA of the CDR3: TGTGCCAGCTCACCCGGGACAGGGACCAATTCACCCCTCCACTTT.

This clonotype was detected only a few times. V usage is TRBV5-1 and J usage is TRBJ2-7, with D possibly called TRBD1 or TRBD2 (5 bases each). Germline V gives CDR1 SGHRS, CDR2 YFSETQ. V shed 0 bases and J shed 2 bases, with 9 bases lying between them. The length of the CDR3 is 14 residues. This CDR3 is CASSLGGIAYEQYF. The CDR3 bases are TGCGCCAGCAGCTTGGGGGGGATTGCCTACGAGCAGTACTTC.

Regarding this clonotype: A clone one base away is much larger, so this may be a read error. This chain joins TRBV7-6 and TRBJ1-2; D unresolved. Germline CDR1 and CDR2: SGHVS and FNYEAQ. CDR3 length: 14 residues. CDR3 nucleotides: TGTGCCAACAGCTTAGGGCCGGATTACGCGGGCTACACCTTC. Its translation is CANSLGPDYAGYTF.

The chain couples TRBV20-1 to TRBJ1-3; D is ambiguous. CDR3 size: 13 residues. The germline gives CDR1 DFQATT, CDR2 SNEGSKA (reference sequence). Trimming cost V 3 bases and J 0 bases, with 6 bases left between them. The CDR3 protein is CSARGVSGNTIYF. CDR3 in DNA: TGCAGTGCTAGGGGCGTCTCTGGAAACACCATATATTTT.

In this sample, this clonotype turned up a few times. This chain links TRBV6-5 with TRBJ1-2; maybe TRBD1 (6 bases). The V gene lost 6 bases and the J gene lost 0 bases, with 14 bases spanning the gap. The germline V gene encodes CDR1 MNHEY and CDR2 SVGAGI. The CDR3 is 15 residues long. CDR3 amino acids: CASRLRQDSNYGYTF. CDR3 nucleotides: TGTGCCAGCAGACTTCGACAGGACTCTAACTATGGCTACACCTTC.

The rearrangement uses TRBV20-1 and TRBJ1-2, with TRBD1 as a possible D gene (5 bases). This CDR3 is built from 13 residues. Trimming removed 1 base at V and 4 bases at J, with 10 bases between. Germline lookup yields CDR1 DFQATT and CDR2 SNEGSKA (reference sequence). The DNA for the CDR3 is TGCAGTGCTAGAGGAGGGGACTTCTATGGCTACACCTTC. It yields the protein CSARGGDFYGYTF.

The table lists this clonotype with a few counts. This chain connects TRBV7-2 to TRBJ2-1; the D is unclear. The CDR3 totals 13 residues. The V and J ends lost 1 base and 10 bases respectively, with 11 bases between them. Germline CDR1 is SGHTA and CDR2 is FQGNSA. CDR3 coding DNA: TGTGCCAGCAGCTTAGTTGTTTTTCGCGAGCAGTTCTTC. As protein: CASSLVVFREQFF.

The V and J genes are TRBV7-9 and TRBJ1-2, with D unclear. This CDR3 comprises 15 residues. V was trimmed by 1 base and J by 8 bases, leaving 17 bases between them. Germline values: CDR1 SEHNR, CDR2 FQNEAQ (reference sequence). The CDR3 loop reads CASSLDAARTGGYTF. The CDR3 DNA is TGTGCCAGCAGCTTAGATGCTGCGCGCACCGGGGGCTACACCTTC.

The genes are TRBV18 and TRBJ2-7; 9 nucleotides match TRBD1. V was clipped by 3 bases and J by 4 bases; unmatched bases: 7. Germline CDR1 reads KGHSH; CDR2 reads LQKENI. The CDR3 totals 15 residues. CDR3: CASSPPGQGRYEQYF. CDR3 sequence (DNA): TGTGCCAGCTCACCCCCGGGACAGGGTCGGTACGAGCAGTACTTC.

This clonotype was detected ten times or more. V is TRBV4-1 and J is TRBJ2-7; D may be TRBD2 (5 bases). Germline loops: CDR1 MGHRA, CDR2 YSYEKL. This CDR3 has 15 amino acids. V was clipped by 2 bases and J by 3 bases, with 14 bases between them. CDR3 loop: CASSQFSPGIYEQYF. The DNA for the CDR3 is TGCGCCAGCAGCCAATTTAGCCCGGGGATCTACGAGCAGTACTTC.